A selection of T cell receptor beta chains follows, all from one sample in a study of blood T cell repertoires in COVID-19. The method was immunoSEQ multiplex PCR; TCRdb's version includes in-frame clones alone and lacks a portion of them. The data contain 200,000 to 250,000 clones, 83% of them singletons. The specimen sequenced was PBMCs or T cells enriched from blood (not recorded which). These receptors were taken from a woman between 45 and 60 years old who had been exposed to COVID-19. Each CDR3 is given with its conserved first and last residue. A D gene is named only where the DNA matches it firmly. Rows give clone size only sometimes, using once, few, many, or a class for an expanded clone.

TGTGCCAGCGCTAGGGGCACTGAAGCTTTCTTT	CASARGTEAFF	TRBJ1-1	TRBV5-4	few	-
TGCGCCAGTCGACAGGACCTGAACACTGAAGCTTTCTTT	CASRQDLNTEAFF	TRBJ1-1	TRBV10-2	-	-
TGCGCCAGCAGCTTGGCCGCAGGGATCCCTGAAGCTTTCTTT	CASSLAAGIPEAFF	TRBJ1-1	TRBV5-1	-	-
TGTGCCAGTAGTATCGCTAGCGGGGTCCAAGAGACCCAGTACTTC	CASSIASGVQETQYF	TRBJ2-5	TRBV19	-	TRBD2
TGTGCCAGCAGCCGGCCGGGGGTCGACTATGGCTACACCTTC	CASSRPGVDYGYTF	TRBJ1-2	TRBV5-6	few	-
TGTGCCAGCAGTCCCACAGGGGTCTATGGCTACACCTTC	CASSPTGVYGYTF	TRBJ1-2	TRBV27	-	TRBD1
TGTGCCAGCAGTCTCTCGACAGATACGCAGTATTTT	CASSLSTDTQYF	TRBJ2-3	TRBV25-1	once	-
TGCGCCAGCAGTGAGGGCAGGGCGGGGGAGCAGTTCTTC	CASSEGRAGEQFF	TRBJ2-1	TRBV10-1	-	-
TGCAGCGTTGGGGGGGAGCGAACTGAAGCTTTCTTT	CSVGGERTEAFF	TRBJ1-1	TRBV29-1	-	-
TGTGCCAGCAGTTTATCGCCTCCGGGACAGGGGGTTCCGACTGAAGCTTTCTTT	CASSLSPPGQGVPTEAFF	TRBJ1-1	TRBV27	-	TRBD1
TGTGCCAGCAGCCGGACAGGGGGCAATCAGCCCCAGCATTTT	CASSRTGGNQPQHF	TRBJ1-5	TRBV7-9	-	TRBD1
TGCGCCAGCAGCCAAGAAATGGGGGGGGGAGAGACCCAGTACTTC	CASSQEMGGGETQYF	TRBJ2-5	TRBV4-3	-	TRBD2
TGCGCCAGCAGCTCTCAGGGGGCTAGCACAGATACGCAGTATTTT	CASSSQGASTDTQYF	TRBJ2-3	TRBV5-1	-	TRBD1
TGTGCCAGTAGTATATCAGGCAGCCAAAATGAAAAACTGTTTTTT	CASSISGSQNEKLFF	TRBJ1-4	TRBV19	-	-
TGCGCCAGCAGAATCGACAGGGTAGATCAGCCCCAGCATTTT	CASRIDRVDQPQHF	TRBJ1-5	TRBV10-1	-	TRBD1
TGTGCCAGCAGCTTTCCCGGGACAGGGATCCAAGAGACCCAGTACTTC	CASSFPGTGIQETQYF	TRBJ2-5	TRBV6-6	-	TRBD1
TGTGCCAGCAGCTTGGGACAGCTTACGAACACCGGGGAGCTGTTTTTT	CASSLGQLTNTGELFF	TRBJ2-2	TRBV5-6	-	-
TGTGCCAGTAGTATAGATCAATTCGGGGGCTATGGCTACACCTTC	CASSIDQFGGYGYTF	TRBJ1-2	TRBV19	-	-
TGTGCCAGCAGCCGACAGGGGTCCTCCTACGAGCAGTACTTC	CASSRQGSSYEQYF	TRBJ2-7	TRBV6-5	-	TRBD1
TGTGCCAGCAGTTTAGTCTCTGAGCGGTTCTTC	CASSLVSERFF	TRBJ2-1	TRBV28	-	-
TGTGCCAGCAGCTCCGACAGGGGGTATTCACCCCTCCACTTT	CASSSDRGYSPLHF	TRBJ1-6	TRBV28	-	TRBD1